The following is a T cell receptor (beta chain) sequence with its context. Its binding antigen is unknown. No quality values exist for individual bases; no much larger clone is one base distant. The entry originates in a study of blood T cells in healthy people across ages (dated by TCRdb to 2014 to 2015). Study-level background: In model experiments, roughly one uniquely barcoded TCR beta cDNA molecule per two T cells was captured by template switching. Age-related changes in TCR beta repertoire diversity were measured in the study by deep sequencing normalized with unique cDNA molecular identifiers. The donors were divided into four age groups: young (average about 16 years), middle-aged (approximately 41), aged (62) and long-lived (82). To avoid experimental bias, donors of different ages were spread randomly across the sequencing lanes. For two donors (one aged 18 to 29 and one aged 80 or older), the study analyzed two additional independent replicas of 1 million unique cDNA reads from the same blood draw. Broad study findings and their caveats: Observed TCR beta diversity correlated strongly with the percentage of naive T cells measured by flow cytometry. The CMV infection status of donors was not known, potentially confounding age-related changes in expanded clonotypes. Conclusive comparison of naive and antigen-experienced compartments was prevented by the profiling of bulk unsorted PBMCs. Observed TCR beta diversity per million T cells fell roughly linearly with age, and a significant reduction was already apparent by age around 40. Compared with the aged group, the long-lived group had more naive CD4+ T cells, fewer expanded clones and increased TCR diversity, suggesting age selection. Total diversity estimates from one million sequenced T cells were considered lower bounds and underestimates.

From the cysteine up to the phenylalanine, the CDR3 has a length of 17 residues. The sequence is cut down to CDR3 DNA, 51 bases in frame from base 1. At the junction V is shortened by 4 bases and J by 2 bases; bases outside the gene matches: 7. The germline V gene supplies CDR1 SGHRS and CDR2 YFSETQ. Receptor amplification or capture employed 5' RACE. TCRdb records Illumina HiSeq 2500 as the sequencer. The second PCR ran for about 7 to 11 cycles and used a J-beta primer mix along with a sample-barcoded 5' primer. A template-switch 5' adaptor carrying 12 random nucleotides introduced a unique molecular identifier onto each TCR beta cDNA molecule. At least 3 million CDR3-containing paired-end reads were obtained from each sample. First-strand cDNA was synthesized from all RNA with the Mint cDNA synthesis kit, primed by a TRBC-specific oligonucleotide. All cDNA was treated with uracil-DNA glycosylase and then went through a first 18-cycle PCR with the universal primers M1SS and BC2_uni_R. Per the source publication's procedure: Each sample was normalized by randomly selecting 1 million high-quality reads, each carrying a distinct molecular identifier. Reads sharing molecular identifiers were discarded rather than binned into consensus sequences. MiTCR, run with a Q25 quality threshold and the strictest error-elimination algorithm, handled CDR3 identification, clonotype clustering and error correction. Lower-bound total TCR beta diversity was estimated with a nonparametric unseen species model using Euler transformation. The public reads were run again by TCRdb, first through fastp at Q25 and then through MiXCR, and only productive beta chains were kept. Rows merge per CDR3 protein into single entries with the most common DNA and genes. TCRdb's processing, not the authors' own work, is the source of the V and J calls. The sample table holds under 750,000 distinct CDR3 sequences, of which 47% were seen once. The biggest ten clones account for about 22% of the sample.

Systemically healthy Caucasian individuals from Russia, some 36 in total and aged about 6 to 95 years, were included as donors. Each donor gave ten milliliters of peripheral blood, collected into EDTA-treated Vacutainer tubes. Ficoll-Paque density-gradient centrifugation was used to isolate PBMCs, with at least 7 million per sample. Trizol reagent was used to extract total RNA from the PBMCs, yielding at least 5.5 micrograms per sample. Naive CD45RAhigh/CD27high T cell percentages were measured by flow cytometry on a PBMC aliquot from every donor. The chain couples TRBV5-1 to TRBJ2-1; 12 nucleotides in the junction match TRBD2. The sample consisted of blood. The clonotype was recovered from a man at least 80 years old in good health. At the DNA level, the sequence is TGCGCCAGCAGCCCTTCTACTAGCGGGGGGACCTACAATGAGCAGTTCTTC. Its protein product is CASSPSTSGGTYNEQFF.